The rows below give T cell receptor beta chains drawn from one sample of a study of siplizumab effects on memory and regulatory T cells. Repertoires were generated with immunoSEQ multiplex PCR, while TCRdb's copy carries only in-frame clones and drops some. The top ten clones hold 1.3% of a sample with under 140,000 clones, just under 95% of them seen once. What was sequenced was CD4+ T cells sorted from blood. The receptor source for this set is a human donor in good health. The CDR3 runs from the conserved cysteine through the conserved F or W. The D gene is left open where the match is weak. Rows give clone size only sometimes, using once, few, many, or a class for an expanded clone.

clone_size d_call j_call v_call cdr3_nt cdr3_aa
- TRBD2 TRBJ2-1 TRBV5-1 TGCGCCAGCAGCTTGCGGGGGGTAGATGGTGAGCAGTTCTTC CASSLRGVDGEQFF
- - TRBJ1-1 TRBV2 TGTGCCAGCAGGGGGGACAAGGTGGGGCGCGAAGCTTTCTTT CASRGDKVGREAFF
- - TRBJ1-4 TRBV29-1 TGCAGCGTTGAAGGAGGGGGTGGTAATGAAAAACTGTTTTTT CSVEGGGGNEKLFF
- TRBD1 TRBJ2-7 TRBV23-1 TGCGCCAGACCGGGACAGGGGGAATCCTTCGGCTACGAGCAGTACTTC CARPGQGESFGYEQYF
- TRBD1 TRBJ1-6 TRBV19 TGTGCCAGTAGTATAGCTGCAGGGGGCAGGTCACCCCTCCACTTT CASSIAAGGRSPLHF
- TRBD1 TRBJ1-2 TRBV5-4 TGTGCCAGCAGCTTGACGCGAGGGGGCGCTAACTATGGCTACACCTTC CASSLTRGGANYGYTF
few - TRBJ1-1 TRBV5-1 TGCGCCAGCACTATCTCGTCGGGCAACACTGAAGCTTTCTTT CASTISSGNTEAFF
- TRBD1 TRBJ1-1 TRBV2 TGTGCCAGCAGGGACAGGGGAAACACTGAAGCTTTCTTT CASRDRGNTEAFF
- TRBD1 TRBJ2-3 TRBV12-5 TGTGCTAGTGGTTTGGTACTCATGGGACAGGGGTCAGATACGCAGTATTTT CASGLVLMGQGSDTQYF
- - TRBJ2-5 TRBV7-7 TGTGCTAGCAGCCAAACAGGAAAAGAGACCCAGTACTTC CASSQTGKETQYF
once - TRBJ1-5 TRBV5-1 TGCGCCAGCAGCCTGGGCCCACGGAGCAATCAGCCCCAGCATTTT CASSLGPRSNQPQHF
- - TRBJ1-2 TRBV21-1 TGTGCCAGCAGCAAAAGGGTTTCAGGACACAGAAACTATGGCTACACCTTC CASSKRVSGHRNYGYTF
- - TRBJ1-2 TRBV6-4 TGTGCCAGCAGGCATTATGGCTACACCTTC CASRHYGYTF
- - TRBJ1-3 TRBV11-2 TGTGCCAGCAGCTTGGGCGGGGCTGGAAACACCATATATTTT CASSLGGAGNTIYF
- - TRBJ2-1 TRBV29-1 TGCAGCGTTGTAGGGAAGGAGCGAGGGGGGCATGAGCAGTTCTTC CSVVGKERGGHEQFF
- - TRBJ2-2 TRBV7-9 TGTGCCAGCAGCTTACGTTTGACAACGAACACCGGGGAGCTGTTTTTT CASSLRLTTNTGELFF